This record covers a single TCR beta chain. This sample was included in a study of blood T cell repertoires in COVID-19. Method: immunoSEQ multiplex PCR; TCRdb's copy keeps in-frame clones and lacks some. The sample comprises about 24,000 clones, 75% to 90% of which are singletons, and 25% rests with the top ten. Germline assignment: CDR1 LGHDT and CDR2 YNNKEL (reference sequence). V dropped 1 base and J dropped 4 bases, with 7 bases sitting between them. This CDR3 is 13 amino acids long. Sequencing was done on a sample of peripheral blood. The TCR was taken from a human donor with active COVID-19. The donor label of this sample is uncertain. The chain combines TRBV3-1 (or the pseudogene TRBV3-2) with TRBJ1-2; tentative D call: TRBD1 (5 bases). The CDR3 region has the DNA TGTGCCAGCAGCCAAGTAGACAGCTATGGCTACACCTTC. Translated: CASSQVDSYGYTF.